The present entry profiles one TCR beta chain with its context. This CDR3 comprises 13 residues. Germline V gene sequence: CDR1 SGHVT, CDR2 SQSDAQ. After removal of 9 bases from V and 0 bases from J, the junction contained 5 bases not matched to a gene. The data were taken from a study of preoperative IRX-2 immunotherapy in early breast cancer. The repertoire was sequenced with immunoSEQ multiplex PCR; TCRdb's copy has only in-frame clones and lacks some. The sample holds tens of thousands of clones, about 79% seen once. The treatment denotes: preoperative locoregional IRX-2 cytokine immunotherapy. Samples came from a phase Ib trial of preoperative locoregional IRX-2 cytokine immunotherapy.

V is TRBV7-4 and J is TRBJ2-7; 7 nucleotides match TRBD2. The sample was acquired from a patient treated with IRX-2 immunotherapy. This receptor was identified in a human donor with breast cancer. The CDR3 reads CASRAGSSYEQYF. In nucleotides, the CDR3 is TGTGCCAGTCGAGCGGGGTCCTCCTACGAGCAGTACTTC.